The 30 T cell receptor beta chains in this list originate from one sample, sequenced in a study of post-analysis software for immune sequencing data. Study-level points and caveats: A handful of TRBV segments were significantly more frequent in patients than in controls. TRBV5-6, TRBV5-1 and TRBV20-1 were among these segments.

Presence of unique molecular identifiers characterized the TCR beta cDNA libraries. TCRdb independently ran MiXCR on the PCR reads; one entry per CDR3 protein. Of some 450,000 distinct CDR3 sequences listed, less than 45% were seen once; the top ten hold about an eighth. These receptors lack a known antigen. The specimen sequenced was blood. The receptors here all came from a girl between 5 and 17 years old with multiple sclerosis.

This clonotype was observed a handful of times. The chain couples TRBV27 to TRBJ2-4; 15 bases map to TRBD2. V was clipped by 4 bases and J by 5 bases; unmatched bases: 3. The CDR3 spans 16 residues. Looked up from germline, CDR1 is MNHEY and CDR2 is SMNVEV (reference sequence). CDR3 DNA sequence: TGTGCCAGCAGTTACGGACTAGCGGGAGGGGAAAACATTCAGTACTTC. Protein sequence: CASSYGLAGGENIQYF.

This clonotype was observed a few times. The junction departs from the called germline gene at one end, perhaps through a read error. V gene TRBV5-1 combines with J gene TRBJ2-5; D not certain. Germline CDR1 is SGHRS and CDR2 is YFSETQ. The CDR3 consists of 13 residues. For the CDR3, the DNA is TGCGCCAGCAGCTTGGGGGTTCAAGAGGCCCAGTACTTC. This codes for CASSLGVQEAQYF.

In this sample, this clonotype turned up once. The chain has TRBV7-9 and TRBJ1-1; D remains unclear. CDR1 SEHNR and CDR2 FQNEAQ come from the germline V gene (reference sequence). V lost 5 bases and J lost 7, with 20 bases in between. This CDR3 comprises 15 residues. CDR3 protein: CASSPIRGLNGEAFF. The DNA for the CDR3 is TGTGCCAGCAGCCCCATAAGAGGCCTGAACGGTGAAGCTTTCTTT.

The rearrangement joins TRBV18 to TRBJ2-4; TRBD1 might be the D (6 bases). V was pared by 3 bases and J by 1 base, with 13 bases between. In germline, CDR1 is KGHSH, CDR2 LQKENI. The CDR3 is made up of 16 amino acids. DNA of the CDR3: TGTGCCAGCTCACCCACACAGGGTAGGGCCAAAAACATTCAGTACTTC. The encoded protein is CASSPTQGRAKNIQYF.

This clonotype was found a few times. The chain combines TRBV7-9 with TRBJ2-7; TRBD1 aligns across 7 bases. CDR3 length: 14 amino acids. Trimming removed 5 bases from V and 2 bases from J; junction bases left unmatched: 6. Germline values: CDR1 SEHNR, CDR2 FQNEAQ (reference sequence). The CDR3 sequence is CASSTTGIAYEQYF. The CDR3 DNA is TGTGCCAGCAGCACGACAGGGATCGCCTACGAGCAGTACTTC.

The chain uses TRBV5-1 and TRBJ1-5; D remains ambiguous. The CDR3 covers 13 residues. V lost 4 bases and J lost 1, with 6 bases in between. Germline V CDR1 and CDR2: SGHRS, YFSETQ. The CDR3 loop is CASSTVSNQPQHF. The CDR3 DNA follows: TGCGCCAGCAGCACAGTCAGCAATCAGCCCCAGCATTTT.

This clonotype was detected only a few times. Written as DNA, the CDR3 is TGCGCCAGCAGCACCGGGGACAGGTCATCCTACGAGCAGTACTTC. Translating gives CASSTGDRSSYEQYF. This rearrangement joins TRBV5-1 to TRBJ2-7; 8 bases agree with TRBD1. The CDR3 covers 15 residues. Germline V gene lookup returns CDR1 SGHRS and CDR2 YFSETQ. J gave up 1 base and V 4 bases, and 7 bases lay outside the gene matches.

This clonotype came up a few times. The rearrangement joins TRBV6-5 to TRBJ1-2; possibly TRBD1 for D (6 bases). The CDR3 extends over 13 amino acids. Germline V CDR1 and CDR2: MNHEY, SVGAGI. Trimming removed 2 bases at V and 5 bases at J, with 9 bases between. The CDR3 bases are TGTGCCAGCAGTTACGGGGGCTTGTATGGCTACACCTTC. It translates to CASSYGGLYGYTF.

This clonotype was seen only a few times. J is TRBJ2-3 and V is TRBV28, with 8 bases lining up with TRBD1. With V trimmed by 6 bases and J by 2 bases, 7 bases remained unmatched. This CDR3 has 15 residues. Germline V gene data show CDR1 as MDHEN and CDR2 as SYDVKM. As DNA, the CDR3 is TGTGCCAGCAGCGTCGCGACAGGGGACACAGATACGCAGTATTTT. Amino acids: CASSVATGDTDTQYF.

The sample holds a few counts of this clonotype. The chain carries TRBV20-1 and TRBJ2-3; TRBD2 aligns across 12 bases. The ends lost 3 bases at V and 5 bases at J; junction bases unmatched: 9. Germline V gene sequence: CDR1 DFQATT, CDR2 SNEGSKA (reference sequence). This CDR3 is 16 amino acids long. Written as DNA, the CDR3 is TGCAGTGCTAGGAACCCGCTAGCGGGAGGGAGAGATACGCAGTATTTT. Amino acid sequence: CSARNPLAGGRDTQYF.

The rearrangement uses TRBV20-1 and TRBJ2-5; no definite D call. The germline V gene has CDR1 DFQATT and CDR2 SNEGSKA (reference sequence). The CDR3 consists of 14 residues. The V gene lost 0 bases and the J gene lost 5 bases, with 13 bases spanning the gap. As DNA, the CDR3 is TGCAGTGCTAGAGATCGGTTGGGGTGGGAGACCCAGTACTTC. It codes for CSARDRLGWETQYF.

The rearrangement uses TRBV20-1 and TRBJ2-7, with TRBD2 identical over 9 bases. Trimming cost V 7 bases and J 0 bases; bases outside gene matches: 16. There are 17 residues in the CDR3. The germline gives CDR1 DFQATT, CDR2 SNEGSKA (reference sequence). The CDR3, as DNA: TGCAGTGTACTACCACTAGCGGGTACTCTTAGCTCCTACGAGCAGTACTTC. It translates to CSVLPLAGTLSSYEQYF.

The chain carries TRBV6-1 and TRBJ2-7; D is uncertain. This CDR3 is built from 17 residues. Trimming stripped 2 bases from V and 0 bases from J, with 17 bases between. The germline CDR1 and CDR2 sequences are MNHNS and SASEGT. CDR3 residues: CASSEPFWRLSSYEQYF. CDR3 DNA: TGTGCCAGCAGTGAACCTTTTTGGCGCCTTAGCTCCTACGAGCAGTACTTC.

This clonotype appeared a single time. The J gene is TRBJ1-5, the V gene TRBV19, with 8 bases aligning to TRBD1. Germline-derived CDR1 and CDR2 are LNHDA and SQIVND (reference sequence). The ends lost 6 bases at V and 2 bases at J; junction bases unmatched: 0. The CDR3 is 13 amino acids. The CDR3 DNA reads as TGTGCCAGTAGGGACAGGGGCAATCAGCCCCAGCATTTT. Translating it yields CASRDRGNQPQHF. Based on the CDR3 plus reference TRBV19 and TRBJ1-5, the full variable domain is DGGITQSPKYLFRKEGQNVTLSCEQNLNHDAMYWYRQDPGQGLRLIYYSQIVNDFQKGDIAEGYSVSREKKESFPLTVTSAQKNPTAFYLCASRDRGNQPQHFGDGTRLSIL.

CDR3 sequence: CASSSQRPGQETQYF. CDR3 in DNA: TGTGCCAGCAGTTCCCAACGACCAGGCCAAGAGACCCAGTACTTC. The chain links TRBV28 to TRBJ2-5; D uncertain. The germline CDR1 and CDR2 sequences are MDHEN and SYDVKM. The CDR3 sequence is 15 residues long. V was shortened by 4 bases and J by 1 base, with 13 bases between the two germline ends. Looking up the rest from reference TRBV28 and TRBJ2-5 gives the full variable domain: DVKVTQSSRYLVKRTGEKVFLECVQDMDHENMFWYRQDPGLGLRLIYFSYDVKMKEKGDIPEGYSVSREKKERFSLILESASTNQTSMYLCASSSQRPGQETQYFGPGTRLLVL.

J is TRBJ2-1 and V is TRBV6-2 or TRBV6-3, with 12 bases aligning to TRBD2. Trimming cost V 2 bases and J 7 bases; bases outside gene matches: 6. The CDR3 is made up of 16 amino acids. Germline CDR1 and CDR2: MNHEY and SVGEGT. CDR3 bases: TGTGCCAGCAGTTACCTCCTAGCGGGAGGGTGGAATGAGCAGTTCTTC. This sequence encodes CASSYLLAGGWNEQFF.

The CDR3 nucleotides read TGTGCCAGCCGGGACACACTCTACGAGCAGTACTTC. Amino acids: CASRDTLYEQYF. The chain couples TRBV28 to TRBJ2-4; D perhaps matches TRBD1 (6 bases). The J call is doubtful: the DNA matches TRBJ2-7 better. The CDR3 covers 12 residues. Germline V CDR1 and CDR2: MDHEN, SYDVKM.

The chain uses TRBV20-1 and TRBJ2-7, with TRBD1 matching 7 bases. Germline V gene sequence: CDR1 DFQATT, CDR2 SNEGSKA (reference sequence). The CDR3 loop spans 14 amino acids. J lost 4 bases, V lost 0 bases, and 6 bases had no gene match. The CDR3 nucleotides are TGCAGTGCTAGAGATAGAACAGGGGTTTACGAGCAGTACTTC. Protein product: CSARDRTGVYEQYF.

This CDR3 reads CASSPLRDHSYEQYF. CDR3 DNA sequence: TGTGCCAGCTCACCACTGAGAGACCACTCCTACGAGCAGTACTTC. The genes are TRBV18 and TRBJ2-7; D is unclear. CDR1 and CDR2 (germline): KGHSH, LQKENI. This CDR3 is 15 amino acids long. V gave up 1 base and J gave up 0 bases, with 10 bases separating them.

As concerns this clonotype: The germline gene is not matched at one end of the junction; a read error may be the cause. The CDR3 DNA is TGTGCCAGCAGTTATGGCCCAAACTACGGGCAGTACTTC. Its protein product is CASSYGPNYGQYF. The chain couples TRBV6-2 or TRBV6-3 to TRBJ2-7; no definite D call. Germline V lookup: CDR1 MNHEY, CDR2 SVGEGT. The CDR3 is 13 residues long.

A few counts support this clonotype. The V call is TRBV25-1, the J call TRBJ2-7; D uncertain. Germline V gene data show CDR1 as MGHDK and CDR2 as SYGVNS. The CDR3 contains 11 residues. V was trimmed by 2 bases and J by 6 bases, leaving 5 bases between them. This chain's CDR3 is CASSEAREQYF. CDR3 coding DNA: TGTGCCAGCAGTGAAGCACGCGAGCAGTACTTC.

The J gene is TRBJ2-7, the V gene TRBV18; 7 nucleotides align to TRBD1. With 6 bases clipped from V and 1 base from J, the junction kept 12 bases outside the gene matches. The CDR3 loop spans 16 amino acids. CDR1 is KGHSH and CDR2 is LQKENI in the germline V gene. CDR3 sequence (DNA): TGTGCCAGCTCTGACACCCGACAGGGTTCATCCTACGAGCAGTACTTC. It translates to CASSDTRQGSSYEQYF. The complete variable domain, with remaining parts taken from reference TRBV18 and TRBJ2-7, reads NAGVMQNPRHLVRRRGQEARLRCSPMKGHSHVYWYRQLPEEGLKFMVYLQKENIIDESGMPKERFSAEFPKEGPSILRIQQVVRGDSAAYFCASSDTRQGSSYEQYFGPGTRLTVT.

This clonotype was seen a handful of times. The chain carries TRBV12-3 or TRBV12-4 and TRBJ1-2, with a weak D call TRBD1 (6 bases). With 2 bases removed from V and 2 bases from J, the gap between germline ends came to 12 bases. The CDR3 spans 15 residues. CDR3 in DNA: TGTGCCAGCAGTTTAAAGGGCAGGGGCAACTATGGCTACACCTTC. Translating it yields CASSLKGRGNYGYTF.

CDR3 residues: CASRYEISNEQFF. The CDR3 DNA reads TGTGCCAGCAGGTACGAGATTAGTAATGAGCAGTTCTTC. The J gene is TRBJ2-1, the V gene TRBV6-2 or TRBV6-3; no clear D gene. The CDR3 runs to 13 residues. Trimming removed 6 bases from V and 7 bases from J, with 13 bases in between. Germline V gene sequence: CDR1 MNHEY, CDR2 SVGEGT.

The rearrangement uses TRBV28 and TRBJ1-5, with 10 bases that match TRBD1. Trimming took 3 bases from V and 5 from J; bases not matched to a gene: 7. CDR3 length: 16 residues. Germline V gives CDR1 MDHEN, CDR2 SYDVKM. CDR3 nucleotide sequence: TGTGCCAGCAGTTTGGCGACAGGGGGCGAGGATCAGCCCCAGCATTTT. Amino acid sequence: CASSLATGGEDQPQHF.

The chain recombines TRBV9 with TRBJ2-1; 10 bases match TRBD2. V was clipped by 1 base and J by 3 bases; unmatched bases: 4. CDR3 length equals 16 residues. In germline, CDR1 is SGDLS, CDR2 YYNGEE. CDR3 nucleotide sequence: TGTGCCAGCAGCGTAAGGTCTAGCGGGAGCTACAATGAGCAGTTCTTC. Amino acid sequence: CASSVRSSGSYNEQFF.

This clonotype was seen ten or more times. The chain combines TRBV27 with TRBJ2-1; 8 positions match TRBD2. V was clipped by 5 bases and J by 0 bases; unmatched bases: 0. CDR1 is MNHEY and CDR2 is SMNVEV in the germline V gene (reference sequence). The CDR3 is 14 residues long. The chain's CDR3 is CASSSGSSYNEQFF. Here the CDR3 DNA reads TGTGCCAGCAGTAGCGGGAGCTCCTACAATGAGCAGTTCTTC.

To note about this clonotype: The CDR3 end shows no conserved phenylalanine or tryptophan, and so a read error is likely. V is TRBV29-1 and J is TRBJ2-7, with a possible D match to TRBD2 (6 bases). Germline CDR1 is SQVTM and CDR2 is ANQGSEA. V shed 1 base and J shed 2 bases, with 9 bases lying between them. This CDR3 is 13 amino acids long. In DNA, the CDR3 is TGCAGCGTTGAAGCGGGACTTACCTACGAGCAGTACTCC. Encoded protein: CSVEAGLTYEQYS.

V usage is TRBV29-1 and J usage is TRBJ1-2, with a weak D call TRBD1 (5 bases). V lost 2 bases, J lost 8 bases, and 12 bases lay in between. This CDR3 has 12 amino acids. CDR1 is SQVTM and CDR2 is ANQGSEA in the germline V gene. CDR3 DNA: TGCAGCGTTGAATTCGGGGCTGGGGGCTACACCTTC. It encodes CSVEFGAGGYTF.

DNA of the CDR3: TGTGCCAGCAGCCCTCCGATCGGCGGGGATAGCACAGATACGCAGTATTTT. Translation gives CASSPPIGGDSTDTQYF. The chain combines TRBV7-9 with TRBJ2-3, with D maybe TRBD2 (6 bases). Trimming removed 5 bases at V and 0 bases at J, with 18 bases between. The CDR3 has 17 residues. Per germline, CDR1 SEHNR and CDR2 FQNEAQ (reference sequence).